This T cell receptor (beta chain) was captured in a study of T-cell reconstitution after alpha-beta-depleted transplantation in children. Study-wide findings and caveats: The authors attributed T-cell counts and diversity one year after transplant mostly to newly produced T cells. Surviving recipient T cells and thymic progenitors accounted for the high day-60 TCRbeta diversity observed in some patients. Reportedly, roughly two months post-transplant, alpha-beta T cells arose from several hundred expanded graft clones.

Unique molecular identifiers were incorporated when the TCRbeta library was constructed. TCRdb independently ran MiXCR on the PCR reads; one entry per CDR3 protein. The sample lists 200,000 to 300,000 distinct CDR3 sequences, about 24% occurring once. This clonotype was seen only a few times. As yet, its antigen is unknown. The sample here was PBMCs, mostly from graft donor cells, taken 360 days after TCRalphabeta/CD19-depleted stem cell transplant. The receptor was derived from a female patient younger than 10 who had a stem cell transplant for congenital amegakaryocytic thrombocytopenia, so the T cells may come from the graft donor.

Written as DNA, the CDR3 is TGCAGTGTAGCTGGGTCCACAGATACGCAGTATTTT. This sequence encodes CSVAGSTDTQYF. This chain connects TRBV20-1 to TRBJ2-3, with unresolved D. Germline V gives CDR1 DFQATT, CDR2 SNEGSKA (reference sequence). The V end was cut by 7 bases, the J end by 2 bases, with 10 bases between. This CDR3 is 12 amino acids long.